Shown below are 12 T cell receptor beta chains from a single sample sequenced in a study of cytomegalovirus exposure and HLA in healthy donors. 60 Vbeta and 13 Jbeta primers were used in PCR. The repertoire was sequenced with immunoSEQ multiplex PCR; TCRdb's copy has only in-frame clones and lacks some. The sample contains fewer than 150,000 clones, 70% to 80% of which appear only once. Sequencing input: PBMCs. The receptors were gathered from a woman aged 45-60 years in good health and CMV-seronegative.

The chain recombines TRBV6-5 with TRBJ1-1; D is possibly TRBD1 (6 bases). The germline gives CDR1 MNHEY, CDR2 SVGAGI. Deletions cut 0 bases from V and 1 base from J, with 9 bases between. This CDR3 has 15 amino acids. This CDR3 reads CASSYSDRPNTEAFF. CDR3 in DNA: TGTGCCAGCAGTTACTCCGACAGGCCGAACACTGAAGCTTTCTTT.

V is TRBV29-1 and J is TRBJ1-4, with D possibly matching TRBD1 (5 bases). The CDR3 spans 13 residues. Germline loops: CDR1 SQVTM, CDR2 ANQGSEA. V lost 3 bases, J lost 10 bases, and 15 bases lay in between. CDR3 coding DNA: TGCAGCGTTGATGGGACCGCGGAGGGAAAACTGTTTTTT. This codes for CSVDGTAEGKLFF.

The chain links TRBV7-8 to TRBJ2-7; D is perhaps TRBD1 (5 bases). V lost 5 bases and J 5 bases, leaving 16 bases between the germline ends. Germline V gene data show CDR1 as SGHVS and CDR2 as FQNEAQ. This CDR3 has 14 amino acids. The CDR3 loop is CASSPLTVVHEQYF. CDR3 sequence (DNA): TGTGCCAGCAGCCCGTTGACAGTTGTACACGAGCAGTACTTC. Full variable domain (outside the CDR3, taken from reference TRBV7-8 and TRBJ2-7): GAGVSQSPRYKVAKRGQDVALRCDPISGHVSLFWYQQALGQGPEFLTYFQNEAQLDKSGLPSDRFFAERPEGSVSTLKIQRTQQEDSAVYLCASSPLTVVHEQYFGPGTRLTVT.

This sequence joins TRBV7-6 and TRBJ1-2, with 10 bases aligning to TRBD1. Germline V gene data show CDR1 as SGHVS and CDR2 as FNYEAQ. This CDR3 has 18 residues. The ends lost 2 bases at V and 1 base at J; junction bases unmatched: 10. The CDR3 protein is CASSLISTGQGRNYGYTF. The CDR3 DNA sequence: TGTGCCAGCAGCTTAATCTCGACGGGACAGGGGCGTAACTATGGCTACACCTTC.

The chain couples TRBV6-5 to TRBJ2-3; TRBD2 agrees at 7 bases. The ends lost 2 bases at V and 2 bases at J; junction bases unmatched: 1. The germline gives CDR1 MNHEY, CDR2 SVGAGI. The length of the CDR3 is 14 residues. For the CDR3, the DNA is TGTGCCAGCAGTTACAGCGGGGACACAGATACGCAGTATTTT. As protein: CASSYSGDTDTQYF.

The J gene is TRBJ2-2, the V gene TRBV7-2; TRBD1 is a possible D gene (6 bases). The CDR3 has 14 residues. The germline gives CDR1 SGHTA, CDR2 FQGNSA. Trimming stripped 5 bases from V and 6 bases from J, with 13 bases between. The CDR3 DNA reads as TGTGCCAGCAGCGGGACAAATATCGCCGGGGAGCTGTTTTTT. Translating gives CASSGTNIAGELFF. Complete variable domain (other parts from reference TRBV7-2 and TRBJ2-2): GAGVSQSPSNKVTEKGKDVELRCDPISGHTALYWYRQSLGQGLEFLIYFQGNSAPDKSGLPSDRFSAERTGGSVSTLTIQRTQQEDSAVYLCASSGTNIAGELFFGEGSRLTVL.

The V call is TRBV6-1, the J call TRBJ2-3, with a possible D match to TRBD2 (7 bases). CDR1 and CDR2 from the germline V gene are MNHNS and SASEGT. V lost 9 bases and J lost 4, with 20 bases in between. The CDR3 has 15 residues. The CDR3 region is CASTRRGGPPDTQYF. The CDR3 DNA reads TGTGCCAGTACAAGGAGGGGGGGCCCCCCAGATACGCAGTATTTT.

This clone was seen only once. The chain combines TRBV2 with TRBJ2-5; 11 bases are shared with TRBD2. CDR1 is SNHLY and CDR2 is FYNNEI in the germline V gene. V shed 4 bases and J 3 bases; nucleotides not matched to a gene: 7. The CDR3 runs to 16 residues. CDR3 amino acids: CASSGPVGLAEETQYF. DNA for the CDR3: TGTGCCAGCAGTGGACCCGTGGGACTAGCGGAAGAGACCCAGTACTTC.

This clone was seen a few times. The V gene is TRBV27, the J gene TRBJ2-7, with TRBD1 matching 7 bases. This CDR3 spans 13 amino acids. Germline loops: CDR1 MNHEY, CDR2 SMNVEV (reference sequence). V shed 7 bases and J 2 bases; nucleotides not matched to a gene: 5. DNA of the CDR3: TGTGCCAGCAAACGGGACAGCGCCTACGAGCAGTACTTC. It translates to CASKRDSAYEQYF.

Here the CDR3 DNA reads TGTGCCAGCAGTTTCGGACAGGCCCCGGAAAGGGCTTTCTTT. Translating it yields CASSFGQAPERAFF. The rearrangement uses TRBV27 and TRBJ1-1, with 7 bases matching TRBD1. This CDR3 spans 14 amino acids. Germline values: CDR1 MNHEY, CDR2 SMNVEV (reference sequence). Trimming removed 3 bases from V and 11 bases from J; junction bases left unmatched: 12.

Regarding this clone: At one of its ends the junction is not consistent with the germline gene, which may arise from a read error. The chain's CDR3 is CSSGQGGEKLFF. The CDR3 region has the DNA TGTTCCAGCGGACAGGGGGGGGAAAAACTGTTTTTT. The chain employs TRBV7-9 and TRBJ1-4; 10 bases match TRBD1. CDR3 length: 12 residues. Germline values: CDR1 SEHNR, CDR2 FQNEAQ (reference sequence).

The CDR3 is CASTPEGDTEAFF. The CDR3 coding sequence is TGTGCCAGCACCCCGGAGGGAGACACTGAAGCTTTCTTT. The gene calls are TRBV13 and TRBJ1-1; no firm D call. V lost 7 bases, J lost 3 bases, and 12 bases lay in between. The CDR3 sequence is 13 residues long. Per germline, CDR1 PRHDT and CDR2 FYEKMQ (reference sequence).